Below are 10 T cell receptor beta chains sequenced from a single sample in a study of CD8 T cells in Susac syndrome. The RNA input was roughly 0.45 to 1 ug, and it was reverse transcribed with random hexamers. TCRdb re-called the immunoSEQ multiplex PCR reads with MiXCR, one entry per CDR3 protein. In the table there are under 200,000 distinct CDR3 sequences, approximately 95% of which are singletons. Sequencing input: CD4+ T cells from PBMCs. All receptors come from a human donor with Susac syndrome.

This chain joins TRBV7-9 and TRBJ2-1; tentatively, D is TRBD1 or TRBD2 (6 bases each). CDR3 length: 13 amino acids. V shed 1 base and J shed 9 bases, with 10 bases lying between them. Germline CDR1 and CDR2: SEHNR and FQNEAQ (reference sequence). CDR3 DNA sequence: TGTGCCAGCAGCTTAGTAGGGGGGTCTGAGCAGTTCTTC. This codes for CASSLVGGSEQFF.

This rearrangement joins TRBV7-9 to TRBJ1-2; perhaps TRBD1 as D (6 bases). Germline CDR1 reads SEHNR; CDR2 reads FQNEAQ (reference sequence). This CDR3 spans 13 amino acids. The ends were cut back, 7 bases at V and 4 bases at J, with 13 bases in the middle. The CDR3 is CASTNRDIYGYTF. As DNA, the CDR3 is TGTGCCAGCACCAACAGGGACATCTATGGCTACACCTTC.

The chain employs TRBV2 and TRBJ1-3; D call uncertain. Trimming removed 5 bases at V and 4 bases at J, with 9 bases between. The CDR3 runs 13 residues. Germline lookup yields CDR1 SNHLY and CDR2 FYNNEI. DNA for the CDR3: TGTGCCAGCAGTCCCTCAGCGGGAAACACCATATATTTT. Protein sequence: CASSPSAGNTIYF.

The chain combines TRBV5-6 with TRBJ2-3; 10 bases match TRBD2. Germline loops: CDR1 SGHDT, CDR2 YYEEEE. The CDR3 has 15 amino acids. Trimming at V came to 5 bases and at J to 6 bases, leaving 9 bases not matched to a gene. CDR3 DNA sequence: TGTGCCAGCAGACTTATTGGACTAGCGGCGGATACGCAGTATTTT. This encodes CASRLIGLAADTQYF.

This chain links TRBV7-9 with TRBJ1-5; D is unclear. The V end was cut by 1 base, the J end by 7 bases, with 8 bases between. CDR1 is SEHNR, CDR2 FQNEAQ, per germline (reference sequence). CDR3 size: 13 residues. DNA for the CDR3: TGTGCCAGCAGCTTAGGGCAATCGCAGCCCCAGCATTTT. Its protein is CASSLGQSQPQHF. Together with reference TRBV7-9 and TRBJ1-5, the CDR3 gives the full variable domain: DTGVSQNPRHKITKRGQNVTFRCDPISEHNRLYWYRQTLGQGPEFLTYFQNEAQLEKSRLLSDRFSAERPKGSFSTLEIQRTEQGDSAMYLCASSLGQSQPQHFGDGTRLSIL.

The V gene is TRBV2, the J gene TRBJ2-2; D gene ambiguous. CDR1 is SNHLY, CDR2 FYNNEI, per germline. The CDR3 loop spans 14 amino acids. With 4 bases removed from V and 7 bases from J, the gap between germline ends came to 13 bases. The CDR3: CASSAERTGGELFF. Here the CDR3 DNA reads TGTGCCAGCAGTGCCGAAAGGACGGGCGGGGAGCTGTTTTTT.

The J gene is TRBJ1-2, the V gene TRBV29-1, with no clear D. The CDR3 contains 13 residues. CDR1 and CDR2 from the germline V gene are SQVTM and ANQGSEA. V lost 1 base and J 4 bases, leaving 10 bases between the germline ends. The CDR3 DNA is TGCAGCGTTGAAGCGGCCTGGGCCTATGGCTACACCTTC. Residues: CSVEAAWAYGYTF. The entire variable domain, with the rest obtained from reference TRBV29-1 and TRBJ1-2, is as follows: SAVISQKPSRDICQRGTSLTIQCQVDSQVTMMFWYRQQPGQSLTLIATANQGSEATYESGFVIDKFPISRPNLTFSTLTVSNMSPEDSSIYLCSVEAAWAYGYTFGSGTRLTVV.

This clonotype is a singleton in its sample. J is TRBJ2-2 and V is TRBV20-1; D uncertain. The V gene lost 3 bases and the J gene lost 5 bases, with 4 bases spanning the gap. The CDR3 consists of 11 residues. Germline V gives CDR1 DFQATT, CDR2 SNEGSKA (reference sequence). For the CDR3, the DNA is TGCAGTGCTAGTAGGACCGGGGAGCTGTTTTTT. This codes for CSASRTGELFF.

The chain carries TRBV2 and TRBJ1-4; D gene uncertain. V was shortened by 2 bases and J by 1 base, with 8 bases between the two germline ends. The CDR3 spans 15 residues. From germline, CDR1 is SNHLY and CDR2 FYNNEI. CDR3 loop: CASSESLGTNEKLFF. In DNA, the CDR3 is TGTGCCAGCAGTGAAAGTCTAGGAACTAATGAAAAACTGTTTTTT.

The chain links TRBV7-8 to TRBJ2-3; D ambiguous. The CDR3 is 13 amino acids. Germline values: CDR1 SGHVS, CDR2 FQNEAQ. Trimming pared 8 bases from V and 6 bases from J, leaving 15 bases between. The CDR3: CASLLDGADTQYF. The CDR3 nucleotides are TGTGCCAGCTTGCTAGACGGCGCGGATACGCAGTATTTT. The complete variable domain, with remaining parts taken from reference TRBV7-8 and TRBJ2-3, reads GAGVSQSPRYKVAKRGQDVALRCDPISGHVSLFWYQQALGQGPEFLTYFQNEAQLDKSGLPSDRFFAERPEGSVSTLKIQRTQQEDSAVYLCASLLDGADTQYFGPGTRLTVL.